A selection of T cell receptor beta chains follows, all from one sample in a study of response to subunit inactivated influenza vaccine. TCRdb ran MiXCR on the RT-PCR reads and lists one entry per CDR3 protein. The table shows a few hundred thousand distinct CDR3 sequences, with approximately 21% occurring only once. The material was PBMCs from blood, obtained approximately 20 months after vaccination. These receptors all stem from a man between 45 and 75 years old who received an inactivated influenza vaccine. The CDR3 runs from the conserved cysteine through the conserved F or W. Each record gives: CDR3 protein, CDR3 DNA, D gene, J gene, V gene, clone size. The D gene is left open where the match is weak. Size is stated for part of the rows, as once, few or many counts, or as a class when the clone is expanded.

cdr3_aa: CSARRNSRDGYGYTF; cdr3_nt: TGCAGTGCTAGACGGAACAGTCGAGATGGTTATGGCTACACCTTC; d_call: .; j_call: TRBJ1-2; v_call: TRBV20-1; clone_size: few
cdr3_aa: CASSLGPNNEQFF; cdr3_nt: TGTGCCAGCAGCTTAGGGCCGAACAATGAGCAGTTCTTC; d_call: .; j_call: TRBJ2-1; v_call: TRBV7-2; clone_size: many
cdr3_aa: CAWGRTGNSPLHF; cdr3_nt: TGTGCCTGGGGTCGGACAGGCAATTCACCCCTCCACTTT; d_call: TRBD1; j_call: TRBJ1-6; v_call: TRBV30; clone_size: few
cdr3_aa: CSVEVSLGGEQYF; cdr3_nt: TGCAGCGTTGAAGTAAGTCTCGGCGGCGAGCAGTACTTC; d_call: .; j_call: TRBJ2-7; v_call: TRBV29-1; clone_size: once
cdr3_aa: CASSRRGQGVQYF; cdr3_nt: TGTGCCAGCAGTCGTAGAGGACAGGGGGTACAATACTTC; d_call: TRBD1; j_call: TRBJ2-7; v_call: TRBV6-2/TRBV6-3; clone_size: many
cdr3_aa: CSARAMGSPLHF; cdr3_nt: TGCAGTGCTAGGGCCATGGGTTCACCCCTCCACTTT; d_call: .; j_call: TRBJ1-6; v_call: TRBV20-1; clone_size: .
cdr3_aa: CASGWTGDNQPQHF; cdr3_nt: TGTGCTAGTGGTTGGACAGGGGACAATCAGCCCCAGCATTTT; d_call: TRBD1; j_call: TRBJ1-5; v_call: TRBV12-5; clone_size: .
cdr3_aa: CASSWGPGQGAQGYTF; cdr3_nt: TGTGCCAGCAGCTGGGGTCCGGGACAGGGGGCGCAAGGCTACACCTTC; d_call: TRBD1; j_call: TRBJ1-2; v_call: TRBV5-8; clone_size: .
cdr3_aa: CSARDPWTSPNNEQFF; cdr3_nt: TGCAGTGCTAGAGATCCGTGGACTAGCCCAAACAATGAGCAGTTCTTC; d_call: TRBD2; j_call: TRBJ2-1; v_call: TRBV20-1; clone_size: .
cdr3_aa: CTLGGVPYATDTQYF; cdr3_nt: TGCACCCTGGGGGGGGTCCCTTACGCCACAGATACGCAGTATTTT; d_call: TRBD2; j_call: TRBJ2-3; v_call: TRBV20-1; clone_size: .
cdr3_aa: CATSRDRWYGYTF; cdr3_nt: TGTGCCACCAGCAGAGATCGATGGTATGGCTACACCTTC; d_call: .; j_call: TRBJ1-2; v_call: TRBV15; clone_size: few
cdr3_aa: CASSDAGSSPLHF; cdr3_nt: TGTGCCAGCAGTGACGCGGGCAGCTCACCCCTCCACTTT; d_call: .; j_call: TRBJ1-6; v_call: TRBV12-3/TRBV12-4; clone_size: .
cdr3_aa: CASSQDPGFQDYGYTF; cdr3_nt: TGCGCCAGCAGCCAAGATCCGGGTTTTCAGGACTATGGCTACACCTTC; d_call: .; j_call: TRBJ1-2; v_call: TRBV4-3; clone_size: .
cdr3_aa: CASSYSAFGTQYF; cdr3_nt: TGTGCCAGCAGTTACTCGGCTTTTGGAACCCAGTACTTC; d_call: .; j_call: TRBJ2-5; v_call: TRBV6-2/TRBV6-3; clone_size: once
cdr3_aa: CASSYPGYEQYF; cdr3_nt: TGTGCCAGCAGTTACCCGGGTTACGAGCAGTACTTC; d_call: .; j_call: TRBJ2-7; v_call: TRBV6-2/TRBV6-3; clone_size: .
cdr3_aa: CSARDRSGSVRAGELFF; cdr3_nt: TGCAGTGCTAGAGATCGTTCCGGGTCGGTGAGGGCCGGGGAGCTGTTTTTT; d_call: .; j_call: TRBJ2-2; v_call: TRBV20-1; clone_size: .
cdr3_aa: CASSFSGGLGGYEQYF; cdr3_nt: TGTGCCAGCAGCTTTAGCGGGGGCCTTGGGGGGTACGAGCAGTACTTC; d_call: TRBD2; j_call: TRBJ2-7; v_call: TRBV7-2; clone_size: .
cdr3_aa: CASGPGLADTGELFF; cdr3_nt: TGTGCTAGTGGTCCCGGACTAGCGGACACCGGGGAGCTGTTTTTT; d_call: TRBD2; j_call: TRBJ2-2; v_call: TRBV12-5; clone_size: few
cdr3_aa: CAISGLGNTIYF; cdr3_nt: TGTGCCATCAGTGGCCTTGGAAACACCATATATTTT; d_call: .; j_call: TRBJ1-3; v_call: TRBV10-3; clone_size: many
cdr3_aa: CASSEATGLPYYGYTF; cdr3_nt: TGTGCCAGCAGCGAGGCGACAGGTCTTCCTTACTATGGCTACACCTTC; d_call: .; j_call: TRBJ1-2; v_call: TRBV6-2/TRBV6-3; clone_size: few
cdr3_aa: CSVEKRGTGNTGELFF; cdr3_nt: TGCAGCGTTGAAAAAAGAGGGACAGGGAACACCGGGGAGCTGTTTTTT; d_call: TRBD1; j_call: TRBJ2-2; v_call: TRBV29-1; clone_size: few
cdr3_aa: CSVELSGQETGELFF; cdr3_nt: TGCAGCGTTGAATTATCGGGACAGGAAACCGGGGAGCTGTTTTTT; d_call: TRBD1; j_call: TRBJ2-2; v_call: TRBV29-1; clone_size: .
cdr3_aa: CASREDSYSNQPQHF; cdr3_nt: TGTGCCAGTAGGGAGGACAGTTATAGCAATCAGCCCCAGCATTTT; d_call: .; j_call: TRBJ1-5; v_call: TRBV19; clone_size: .
cdr3_aa: CASSYSDRAGEAYF; cdr3_nt: TGTGCCAGCAGTTACTCTGATAGGGCTGGCGAGGCGTACTTC; d_call: .; j_call: TRBJ2-7; v_call: TRBV6-5; clone_size: .
cdr3_aa: CSARVRQGTSETQYF; cdr3_nt: TGCAGTGCTAGAGTGCGACAGGGAACCTCAGAGACCCAGTACTTC; d_call: TRBD1; j_call: TRBJ2-5; v_call: TRBV20-1; clone_size: .
cdr3_aa: CASSWGGAGYTF; cdr3_nt: TGTGCCAGCAGCTGGGGGGGTGCTGGCTACACCTTC; d_call: .; j_call: TRBJ1-2; v_call: TRBV5-6; clone_size: many
cdr3_aa: CASSEARSDNTEAFF; cdr3_nt: TGTGCCAGCAGTGAAGCGCGGTCAGACAACACTGAAGCTTTCTTT; d_call: .; j_call: TRBJ1-1; v_call: TRBV2; clone_size: .
cdr3_aa: CSVGWADQETQYF; cdr3_nt: TGCAGCGTTGGGTGGGCAGACCAAGAGACCCAGTACTTC; d_call: .; j_call: TRBJ2-5; v_call: TRBV29-1; clone_size: .
cdr3_aa: CSARQGAPANNEQFF; cdr3_nt: TGCAGTGCTAGACAGGGGGCTCCCGCCAACAATGAGCAGTTCTTC; d_call: TRBD1; j_call: TRBJ2-1; v_call: TRBV20-1; clone_size: few
cdr3_aa: CASSPSSTGQIGTEAFF; cdr3_nt: TGTGCCAGCTCACCATCCTCGACAGGTCAGATAGGCACTGAAGCTTTCTTT; d_call: .; j_call: TRBJ1-1; v_call: TRBV18; clone_size: few
cdr3_aa: CASSLENFGTDLYEQYF; cdr3_nt: TGTGCCAGCAGCTTAGAGAACTTTGGGACGGACCTTTACGAGCAGTACTTC; d_call: .; j_call: TRBJ2-7; v_call: TRBV7-8; clone_size: .
cdr3_aa: CASTMGGQPQHF; cdr3_nt: TGTGCCAGCACCATGGGGGGTCAGCCCCAGCATTTT; d_call: .; j_call: TRBJ1-5; v_call: TRBV12-3/TRBV12-4; clone_size: .
cdr3_aa: CASSPGRRVTEAFF; cdr3_nt: TGTGCCAGCAGTCCGGGACGTAGGGTCACTGAAGCTTTCTTT; d_call: .; j_call: TRBJ1-1; v_call: TRBV28; clone_size: .
cdr3_aa: CSASVRGRFTEAFF; cdr3_nt: TGCAGTGCTAGTGTCAGGGGGCGTTTCACTGAAGCTTTCTTT; d_call: TRBD1; j_call: TRBJ1-1; v_call: TRBV20-1; clone_size: few
cdr3_aa: CSAREFMGLAGGLFQFF; cdr3_nt: TGCAGTGCTAGAGAATTTATGGGACTAGCGGGGGGGCTTTTTCAGTTCTTC; d_call: TRBD2; j_call: TRBJ2-1; v_call: TRBV20-1; clone_size: .
cdr3_aa: CASSLKGGSYEQYF; cdr3_nt: TGTGCCAGCAGTTTGAAGGGGGGCTCCTACGAGCAGTACTTC; d_call: .; j_call: TRBJ2-7; v_call: TRBV27; clone_size: .
cdr3_aa: CSVLGLGLGDTQYF; cdr3_nt: TGCAGCGTTTTAGGGTTGGGTCTTGGAGATACGCAGTATTTT; d_call: .; j_call: TRBJ2-3; v_call: TRBV29-1; clone_size: few
cdr3_aa: CASSGISYRGHPSYTF; cdr3_nt: TGTGCCAGCAGCGGGATCTCTTACAGGGGGCACCCAAGCTACACCTTC; d_call: TRBD1; j_call: TRBJ1-2; v_call: TRBV9; clone_size: many
cdr3_aa: CASSVGTGNYGYTF; cdr3_nt: TGTGCCAGCAGCGTCGGGACAGGGAACTATGGCTACACCTTC; d_call: TRBD1; j_call: TRBJ1-2; v_call: TRBV7-9; clone_size: few
cdr3_aa: CASSLGLALSYEQYF; cdr3_nt: TGTGCCAGCAGCCTAGGGCTAGCTCTCTCCTACGAGCAGTACTTC; d_call: .; j_call: TRBJ2-7; v_call: TRBV7-8; clone_size: few
cdr3_aa: CASSSLSGRLNTGELFF; cdr3_nt: TGTGCCAGCAGCTCATTATCAGGGCGGTTGAACACCGGGGAGCTGTTTTTT; d_call: .; j_call: TRBJ2-2; v_call: TRBV7-2; clone_size: few
cdr3_aa: CSAQTQGGQPQHF; cdr3_nt: TGCAGTGCCCAGACACAGGGTGGACAGCCCCAGCATTTT; d_call: .; j_call: TRBJ1-5; v_call: TRBV20-1; clone_size: .
cdr3_aa: CASGLDNQPQHF; cdr3_nt: TGTGCTAGTGGTCTTGACAATCAGCCCCAGCATTTT; d_call: .; j_call: TRBJ1-5; v_call: TRBV12-5; clone_size: few
cdr3_aa: CASSLDQTEAFF; cdr3_nt: TGTGCCAGCAGCTTGGACCAGACTGAAGCTTTCTTT; d_call: .; j_call: TRBJ1-1; v_call: TRBV5-4; clone_size: once
cdr3_aa: CASQPDGAGVSPQHF; cdr3_nt: TGTGCCAGCCAGCCAGACGGGGCAGGGGTATCGCCCCAGCATTTT; d_call: .; j_call: TRBJ1-5; v_call: TRBV6-2/TRBV6-3; clone_size: many
cdr3_aa: CASSQDLGINSPLHF; cdr3_nt: TGCGCCAGCAGCCAAGATCTGGGCATCAATTCACCCCTCCACTTT; d_call: .; j_call: TRBJ1-6; v_call: TRBV4-3; clone_size: few
cdr3_aa: CASSPGILSEKLFF; cdr3_nt: TGTGCCAGCAGCCCAGGGATCCTGAGTGAAAAACTGTTTTTT; d_call: .; j_call: TRBJ1-4; v_call: TRBV6-1; clone_size: .
cdr3_aa: CASSIGQGVGGANVLTF; cdr3_nt: TGTGCCAGTAGTATCGGACAGGGGGTCGGTGGGGCCAACGTCCTGACTTTC; d_call: TRBD1; j_call: TRBJ2-6; v_call: TRBV19; clone_size: .
cdr3_aa: CASSLYSGQGGAGYTF; cdr3_nt: TGTGCCAGCAGCTTATACTCGGGACAGGGAGGTGCGGGCTACACCTTC; d_call: TRBD1; j_call: TRBJ1-2; v_call: TRBV7-8; clone_size: .
cdr3_aa: CASSLFLGIRGYTF; cdr3_nt: TGTGCCAGCAGTTTATTTCTGGGAATTCGGGGCTACACCTTC; d_call: .; j_call: TRBJ1-2; v_call: TRBV28; clone_size: many
cdr3_aa: CASSLGQGGNEQYF; cdr3_nt: TGCGCCAGCAGCTTGGGACAGGGAGGGAACGAGCAGTACTTC; d_call: .; j_call: TRBJ2-7; v_call: TRBV5-1; clone_size: .
cdr3_aa: CASSDWDRKQPQHF; cdr3_nt: TGTGCCAGCAGTGACTGGGACAGAAAGCAGCCCCAGCATTTT; d_call: TRBD1; j_call: TRBJ1-5; v_call: TRBV6-4; clone_size: .
cdr3_aa: CASRRGAQGGELFF; cdr3_nt: TGTGCCAGCCGGCGGGGGGCGCAGGGCGGGGAGCTGTTTTTT; d_call: TRBD2; j_call: TRBJ2-2; v_call: TRBV7-3; clone_size: .